This passage covers 8 T cell receptor beta chains from one sample sequenced in a study of T cells in narcolepsy. Clones were sequenced by immunoSEQ multiplex PCR, and TCRdb holds only the in-frame ones, with some missing. The sample contains about 30,000 clones, around 83% of which appear only once. Sequenced sample: memory (CD45RA-) CD4+ T cells from blood. Receptors originate from a human donor in good health.

Turning to this clone: An end of the junction does not agree with germline; a read error may underlie this. Here the CDR3 reads CASSQESRGLHF. In nucleotides, the CDR3 is TGCGCCAGCAGCCAAGAGTCGAGGGGGCTTCACTTC. The V gene is TRBV4-3, the J gene TRBJ1-2, with 7 nucleotides matching TRBD1. The CDR3 loop spans 12 amino acids. Germline values: CDR1 LGHNA, CDR2 YSLEER.

This rearrangement joins TRBV5-1 to TRBJ1-6; D not resolved. Germline values: CDR1 SGHRS, CDR2 YFSETQ. CDR3 length: 15 residues. Trimming took off 0 bases at V and 7 bases at J, with 11 bases between the two ends. The CDR3 DNA reads as TGCGCCAGCAGCTTGGGATCAGATCGAAATTCACCCCTCCACTTT. Its translation: CASSLGSDRNSPLHF. The whole variable domain, filled in from reference TRBV5-1 and TRBJ1-6, reads KAGVTQTPRYLIKTRGQQVTLSCSPISGHRSVSWYQQTPGQGLQFLFEYFSETQRNKGNFPGRFSGRQFSNSRSEMNVSTLELGDSALYLCASSLGSDRNSPLHFGNGTRLTVT.

J is TRBJ1-3 and V is TRBV28; D gene uncertain. Germline lookup yields CDR1 MDHEN and CDR2 SYDVKM. Trimming took off 5 bases at V and 3 bases at J, with 17 bases between the two ends. The CDR3 covers 16 residues. CDR3 residues: CASSPGSTLLGNTIYF. As DNA, the CDR3 is TGTGCCAGCAGTCCCGGATCTACATTGCTTGGAAACACCATATATTTT.

In its sample, this clone was seen a few times. This chain uses TRBV7-8 with TRBJ2-7; TRBD1 is a possible D gene (6 bases). The germline gives CDR1 SGHVS, CDR2 FQNEAQ. The CDR3 has 18 amino acids. V dropped 5 bases and J dropped 0 bases, with 23 bases sitting between them. DNA of the CDR3: TGTGCCAGCAGCGGCCGGGTGGGCTCAGGGGCTAGCTCCTACGAGCAGTACTTC. This translates into CASSGRVGSGASSYEQYF.

This clone has just a few counts. This chain links TRBV2 with TRBJ2-7, with 7 bases fitting TRBD2. The V segment lost 4 bases and the J segment 9 bases; nucleotides outside the gene matches: 6. The germline V gene encodes CDR1 SNHLY and CDR2 FYNNEI. There are 12 residues in the CDR3. The CDR3 sequence: CASSVREGRQYF. The CDR3 DNA sequence: TGTGCCAGCAGTGTAAGGGAGGGACGGCAGTACTTC.

V gene TRBV28 combines with J gene TRBJ2-1; 7 bases agree with TRBD1. In germline, CDR1 is MDHEN, CDR2 SYDVKM. V trimming: 3 bases; J trimming: 6 bases; junction bases outside the gene matches: 11. CDR3 length: 16 residues. In nucleotides, the CDR3 is TGTGCCAGCAGTTTCCGTTCAGGGGGTGTCCGCAATGAGCAGTTCTTC. Encoded protein: CASSFRSGGVRNEQFF. Complete variable domain (other parts from reference TRBV28 and TRBJ2-1): DVKVTQSSRYLVKRTGEKVFLECVQDMDHENMFWYRQDPGLGLRLIYFSYDVKMKEKGDIPEGYSVSREKKERFSLILESASTNQTSMYLCASSFRSGGVRNEQFFGPGTRLTVL.

This chain connects TRBV18 to TRBJ1-1; possible D gene TRBD1, 6 bases. CDR1 KGHSH and CDR2 LQKENI come from the germline V gene. The CDR3 has 13 amino acids. V was pared by 1 base and J by 7 bases, with 10 bases between. The CDR3 reads CASSPRTANEAFF. CDR3 bases: TGTGCCAGCTCACCACGGACAGCGAATGAAGCTTTCTTT.

The chain is built from TRBV5-8 and TRBJ1-1; D not certain. CDR1 is SGHTS and CDR2 is YDEGEE in the germline V gene. The V gene lost 4 bases and the J gene lost 6 bases, with 13 bases spanning the gap. This CDR3 spans 13 amino acids. In DNA, the CDR3 is TGTGCCAGCAGCCCCCGGGTTGCGGCTGAAGCTTTCTTT. Translated: CASSPRVAAEAFF.